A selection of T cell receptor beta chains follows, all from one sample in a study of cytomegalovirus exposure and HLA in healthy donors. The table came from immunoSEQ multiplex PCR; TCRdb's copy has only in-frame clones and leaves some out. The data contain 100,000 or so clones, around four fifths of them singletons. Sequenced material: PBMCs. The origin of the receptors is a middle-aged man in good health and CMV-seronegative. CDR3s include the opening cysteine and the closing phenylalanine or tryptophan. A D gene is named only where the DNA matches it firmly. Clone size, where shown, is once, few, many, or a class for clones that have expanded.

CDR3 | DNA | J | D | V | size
CASTWNTEAFF | TGTGCCAGCACCTGGAACACTGAAGCTTTCTTT | TRBJ1-1 | NA | TRBV6-6 | once
CASSVTGNLGNTIYF | TGTGCCAGCAGCGTTACAGGGAATCTCGGAAACACCATATATTTT | TRBJ1-3 | NA | TRBV9 | few
CASSFLWGDSYEQYF | TGCGCCAGCAGCTTTCTCTGGGGAGACTCCTACGAGCAGTACTTC | TRBJ2-7 | NA | TRBV5-1 | NA
CASGPQGLAGSEQFF | TGTGCCAGCGGGCCCCAGGGGCTAGCTGGAAGTGAGCAGTTCTTC | TRBJ2-1 | NA | TRBV9 | NA
CASSVGTSGGNLTDTQYF | TGTGCCAGCAGCGTAGGCACTAGCGGGGGGAACCTCACAGATACGCAGTATTTT | TRBJ2-3 | TRBD2 | TRBV9 | NA
CASTNNDRGTEAFF | TGTGCCAGTACAAATAACGACAGGGGCACTGAAGCTTTCTTT | TRBJ1-1 | TRBD1 | TRBV19 | NA
CASSGGGPYNEQFF | TGCGCCAGCAGTGGTGGGGGCCCGTACAATGAGCAGTTCTTC | TRBJ2-1 | NA | TRBV10-1 | NA
CSVGTGGFQPQHF | TGCAGCGTCGGGACAGGGGGCTTTCAGCCCCAGCATTTT | TRBJ1-5 | TRBD1 | TRBV29-1 | NA
CASRREGQNTEAFF | TGTGCCAGCAGGAGGGAAGGGCAGAACACTGAAGCTTTCTTT | TRBJ1-1 | NA | TRBV7-9 | NA
CASSPLVTEMFF | TGTGCCAGCAGCCCTCTGGTGACAGAAATGTTTTTT | TRBJ1-4 | NA | TRBV7-9 | NA
CASSMSQGSGNTIYF | TGTGCCAGCAGTATGAGTCAGGGCTCTGGAAACACCATATATTTT | TRBJ1-3 | NA | TRBV2 | NA
CASSLTDTQYF | TGTGCCAGCAGCCTCACAGATACGCAGTATTTT | TRBJ2-3 | NA | TRBV5-6 | NA
CASSGAGGSSEQYF | TGCGCCAGCAGCGGAGCAGGGGGGAGTTCCGAGCAGTACTTC | TRBJ2-7 | NA | TRBV5-1 | NA
CASQRFTNEKLFF | TGCGCCAGTCAACGGTTCACTAATGAAAAACTGTTTTTT | TRBJ1-4 | NA | TRBV10-2 | NA
CASSRTRNEQFF | TGTGCCAGCAGCCGGACACGGAATGAGCAGTTCTTC | TRBJ2-1 | NA | TRBV5-4 | few
CASSKLSGTEETQYF | TGTGCCAGCAGCAAACTCTCCGGGACAGAAGAGACCCAGTACTTC | TRBJ2-5 | TRBD1 | TRBV11-2 | NA
CASSQGGLNTEAFF | TGTGCCAGCAGCCAGGGAGGGCTTAACACTGAAGCTTTCTTT | TRBJ1-1 | NA | TRBV7-9 | NA
CASSLGGASSYEQYF | TGTGCCAGCAGTTTGGGAGGGGCATCCTCCTACGAGCAGTACTTC | TRBJ2-7 | TRBD2 | TRBV25-1 | NA
CASSILAGAPYEQYF | TGTGCCAGTAGTATTTTGGCGGGGGCCCCCTACGAGCAGTACTTC | TRBJ2-7 | NA | TRBV19 | NA
CASRKDRASSFSGANVLTF | TGTGCCAGCAGGAAGGACAGGGCAAGTTCGTTCAGTGGGGCCAACGTCCTGACTTTC | TRBJ2-6 | TRBD1 | TRBV7-2 | NA
CASSVVGQGANEKLFF | TGTGCCAGCAGCGTAGTCGGACAGGGGGCGAATGAAAAACTGTTTTTT | TRBJ1-4 | TRBD1 | TRBV9 | few
CASSYSEGTGNTIYF | TGTGCCAGCAGTTACAGCGAAGGGACAGGAAACACCATATATTTT | TRBJ1-3 | NA | TRBV6-5 | NA
CAWSLGGTGAEQYF | TGTGCCTGGAGCTTGGGAGGGACAGGGGCCGAGCAGTACTTC | TRBJ2-7 | TRBD1 | TRBV30 | NA
CASSPRTPNEKLFF | TGTGCCAGCAGCCCCCGGACACCTAATGAAAAACTGTTTTTT | TRBJ1-4 | NA | TRBV7-2 | NA
CASSSRQGVGTEAFF | TGTGCCAGCAGTTCCCGACAGGGAGTGGGCACTGAAGCTTTCTTT | TRBJ1-1 | TRBD1 | TRBV6-5 | NA
CASRIQGARGTEAFF | TGTGCCAGCAGGATTCAGGGGGCGCGGGGCACTGAAGCTTTCTTT | TRBJ1-1 | TRBD1 | TRBV6-6 | NA
CASSIDSNNEKLFF | TGTGCCAGTAGTATCGACAGTAATAATGAAAAACTGTTTTTT | TRBJ1-4 | NA | TRBV19 | NA
CSGAGSSYNEQFF | TGCAGCGGAGCGGGGAGCTCCTACAATGAGCAGTTCTTC | TRBJ2-1 | TRBD2 | TRBV29-1 | NA
CASSLGFSGGAHEQFF | TGTGCCAGCAGCTTAGGGTTTAGCGGGGGGGCGCATGAGCAGTTCTTC | TRBJ2-1 | TRBD2 | TRBV11-2 | NA
CASSPSSGGFGGQETQYF | TGCGCCAGCAGCCCTTCTAGCGGGGGTTTCGGGGGCCAAGAGACCCAGTACTTC | TRBJ2-5 | TRBD2 | TRBV4-1 | few